The clone carrying this T cell receptor beta chain was recorded a few times. Use of 60 Vbeta and 13 Jbeta primers characterized the PCR. Generated by immunoSEQ multiplex PCR, the TCRdb table keeps only in-frame clones and is missing some. The data show 90,000 to 150,000 clones, 55% to 65% seen once. The CDR3 runs to 14 residues. V shed 3 bases and J shed 8 bases, with 16 bases lying between them. Germline CDR1 reads SGHVS; CDR2 reads FQNEAQ. This sample is drawn from a study of cytomegalovirus exposure and HLA in healthy donors. Study-wide background: About 84% of 300 to 450 genotyped donors fell in the Caucasian-associated ancestry cluster.

The receptor was derived from a man in his forties in good health and CMV-seropositive. Sequenced material: PBMCs. The gene calls are TRBV7-8 and TRBJ1-2; D possibly corresponds to TRBD1 (6 bases). The CDR3 region is CASSFGGGVGGYTF. The DNA of the CDR3 is TGTGCCAGCAGCTTCGGCGGGGGCGTAGGAGGCTACACCTTC.